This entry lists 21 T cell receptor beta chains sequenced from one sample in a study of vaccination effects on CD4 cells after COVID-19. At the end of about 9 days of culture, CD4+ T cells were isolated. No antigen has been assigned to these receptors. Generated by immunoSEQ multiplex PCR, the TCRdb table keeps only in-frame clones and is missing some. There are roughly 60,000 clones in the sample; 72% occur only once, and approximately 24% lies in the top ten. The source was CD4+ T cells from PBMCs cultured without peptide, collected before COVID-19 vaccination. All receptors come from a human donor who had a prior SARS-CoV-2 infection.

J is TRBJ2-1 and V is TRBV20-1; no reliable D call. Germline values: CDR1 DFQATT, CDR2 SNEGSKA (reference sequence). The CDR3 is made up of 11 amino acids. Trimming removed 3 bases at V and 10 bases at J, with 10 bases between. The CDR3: CSASWLWEQFF. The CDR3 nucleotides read TGCAGTGCTAGTTGGTTATGGGAGCAGTTCTTC.

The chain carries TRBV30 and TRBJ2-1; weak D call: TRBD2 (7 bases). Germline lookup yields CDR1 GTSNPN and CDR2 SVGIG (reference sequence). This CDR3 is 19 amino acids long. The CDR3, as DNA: TGTGCTACTGGAGTGGAGGGGGGGGGTCTCCCTCTGGGGTACAATGAGCAGTTCTTC. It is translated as CATGVEGGGLPLGYNEQFF.

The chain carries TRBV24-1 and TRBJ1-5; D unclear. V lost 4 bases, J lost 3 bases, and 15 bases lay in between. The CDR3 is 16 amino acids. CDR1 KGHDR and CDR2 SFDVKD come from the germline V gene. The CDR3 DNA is TGTGCCACCAGTGACTCCCGGGTGGGGTCCAATCAGCCCCAGCATTTT. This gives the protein CATSDSRVGSNQPQHF.

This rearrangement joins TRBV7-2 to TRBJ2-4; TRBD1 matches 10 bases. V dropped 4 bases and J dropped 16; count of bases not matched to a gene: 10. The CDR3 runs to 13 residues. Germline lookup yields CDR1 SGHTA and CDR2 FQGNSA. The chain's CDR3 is CASSSERQGAVYF. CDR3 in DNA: TGTGCCAGCAGCTCCGAGCGACAGGGGGCCGTATACTTC.

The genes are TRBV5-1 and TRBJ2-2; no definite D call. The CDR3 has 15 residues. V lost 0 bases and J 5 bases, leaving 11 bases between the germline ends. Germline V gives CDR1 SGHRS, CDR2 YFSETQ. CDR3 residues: CASSLGLWGTGELFF. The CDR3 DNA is TGCGCCAGCAGCTTGGGGCTTTGGGGAACCGGGGAGCTGTTTTTT.

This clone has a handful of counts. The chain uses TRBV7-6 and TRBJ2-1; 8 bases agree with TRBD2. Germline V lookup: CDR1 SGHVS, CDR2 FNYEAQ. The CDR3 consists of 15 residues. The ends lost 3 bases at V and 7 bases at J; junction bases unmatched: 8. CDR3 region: CASSFDGRAMNEQFF. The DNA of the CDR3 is TGTGCCAGCAGCTTCGACGGGAGGGCCATGAATGAGCAGTTCTTC.

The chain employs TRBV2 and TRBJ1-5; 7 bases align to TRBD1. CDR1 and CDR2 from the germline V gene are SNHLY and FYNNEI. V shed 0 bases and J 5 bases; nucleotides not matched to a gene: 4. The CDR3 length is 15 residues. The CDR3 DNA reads TGTGCCAGCAGTGAAGCGTACAGGGGTGATCAGCCCCAGCATTTT. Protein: CASSEAYRGDQPQHF.

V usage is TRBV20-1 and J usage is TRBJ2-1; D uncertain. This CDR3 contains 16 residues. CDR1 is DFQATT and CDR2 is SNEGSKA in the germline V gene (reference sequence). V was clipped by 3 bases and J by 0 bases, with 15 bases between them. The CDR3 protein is CSASSAEKSSYNEQFF. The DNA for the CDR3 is TGCAGTGCTAGTTCGGCGGAAAAAAGCTCCTACAATGAGCAGTTCTTC.

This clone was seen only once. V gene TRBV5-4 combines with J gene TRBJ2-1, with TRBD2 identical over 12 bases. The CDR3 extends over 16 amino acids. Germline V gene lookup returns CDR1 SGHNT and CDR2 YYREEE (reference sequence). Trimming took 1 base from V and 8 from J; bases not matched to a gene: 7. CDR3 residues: CASSLWLAGGADEQFF. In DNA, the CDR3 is TGTGCCAGCAGCTTGTGGCTAGCGGGAGGGGCAGATGAGCAGTTCTTC.

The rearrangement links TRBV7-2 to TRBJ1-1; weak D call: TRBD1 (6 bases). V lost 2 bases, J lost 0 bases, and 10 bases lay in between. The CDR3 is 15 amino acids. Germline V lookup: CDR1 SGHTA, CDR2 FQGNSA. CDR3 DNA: TGTGCCAGCAGCTTAATGGGACACTTGAACACTGAAGCTTTCTTT. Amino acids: CASSLMGHLNTEAFF.

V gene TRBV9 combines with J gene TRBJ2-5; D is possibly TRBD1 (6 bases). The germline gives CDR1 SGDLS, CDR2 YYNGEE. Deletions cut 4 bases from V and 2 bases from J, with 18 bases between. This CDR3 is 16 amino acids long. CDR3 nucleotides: TGTGCCAGCAGCCCCCTATGGGACATACGACAAGAGACCCAGTACTTC. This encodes CASSPLWDIRQETQYF.

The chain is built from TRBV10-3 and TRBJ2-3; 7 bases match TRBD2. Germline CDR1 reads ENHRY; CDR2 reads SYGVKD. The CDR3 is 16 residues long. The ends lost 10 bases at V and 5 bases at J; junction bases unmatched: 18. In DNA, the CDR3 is TGTGCCACCGCCCGGGGGGTAGCGGGTGGGCAAGATACGCAGTATTTT. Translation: CATARGVAGGQDTQYF.

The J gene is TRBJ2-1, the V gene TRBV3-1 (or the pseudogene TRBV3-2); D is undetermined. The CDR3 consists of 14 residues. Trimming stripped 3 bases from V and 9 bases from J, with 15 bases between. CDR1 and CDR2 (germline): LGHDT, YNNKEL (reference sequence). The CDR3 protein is CASSHLAAETEQFF. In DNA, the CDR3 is TGTGCCAGCAGCCATCTGGCGGCCGAGACTGAGCAGTTCTTC.

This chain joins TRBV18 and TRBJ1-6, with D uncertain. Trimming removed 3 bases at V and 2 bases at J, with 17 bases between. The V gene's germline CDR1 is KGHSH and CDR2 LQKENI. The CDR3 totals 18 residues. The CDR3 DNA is TGTGCCAGCTCACCGCTACGCTCTGGAAGCACCTATAATTCACCCCTCCACTTT. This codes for CASSPLRSGSTYNSPLHF.

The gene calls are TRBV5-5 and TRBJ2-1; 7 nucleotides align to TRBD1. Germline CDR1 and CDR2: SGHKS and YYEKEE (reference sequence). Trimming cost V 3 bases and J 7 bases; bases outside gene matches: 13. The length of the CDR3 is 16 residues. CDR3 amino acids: CASSSGDRLWGNEQFF. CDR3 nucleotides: TGTGCCAGCAGCTCAGGGGACAGACTTTGGGGTAATGAGCAGTTCTTC.

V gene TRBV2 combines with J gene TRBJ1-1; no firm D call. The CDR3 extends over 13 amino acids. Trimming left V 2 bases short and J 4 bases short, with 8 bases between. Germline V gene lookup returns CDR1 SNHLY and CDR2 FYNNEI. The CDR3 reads CASSEQVSTEAFF. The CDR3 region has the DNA TGTGCCAGCAGTGAACAGGTTTCCACTGAAGCTTTCTTT.

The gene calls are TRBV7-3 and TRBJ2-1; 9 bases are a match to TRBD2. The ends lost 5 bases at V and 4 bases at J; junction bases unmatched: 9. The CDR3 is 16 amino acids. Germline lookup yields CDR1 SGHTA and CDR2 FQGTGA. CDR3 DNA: TGTGCCAGCAGCCCGAACGGCGGGGGGGCTTACAATGAGCAGTTCTTC. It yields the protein CASSPNGGGAYNEQFF.

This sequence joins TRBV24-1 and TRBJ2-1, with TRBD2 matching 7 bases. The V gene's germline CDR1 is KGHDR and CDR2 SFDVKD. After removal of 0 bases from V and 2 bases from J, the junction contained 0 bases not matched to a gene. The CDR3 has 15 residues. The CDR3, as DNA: TGTGCCACCAGTGATTTGCGGGAGGCCTACAATGAGCAGTTCTTC. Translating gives CATSDLREAYNEQFF.

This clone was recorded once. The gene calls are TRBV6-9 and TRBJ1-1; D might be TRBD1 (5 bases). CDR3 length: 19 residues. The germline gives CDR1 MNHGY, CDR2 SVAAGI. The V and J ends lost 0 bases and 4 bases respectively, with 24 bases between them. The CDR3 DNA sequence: TGTGCCAGCAGTTATTCGAATAAGTCAGGGAGGGATCGGGGCACTGAAGCTTTCTTT. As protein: CASSYSNKSGRDRGTEAFF.

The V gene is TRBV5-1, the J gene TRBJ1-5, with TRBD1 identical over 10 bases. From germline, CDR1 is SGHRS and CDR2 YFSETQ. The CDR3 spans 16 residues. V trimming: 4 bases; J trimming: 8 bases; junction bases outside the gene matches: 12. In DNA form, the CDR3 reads TGCGCCAGCAGCCTTTCCCGGGACAGGGGTAGGGAGCCCCAGCATTTT. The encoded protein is CASSLSRDRGREPQHF.

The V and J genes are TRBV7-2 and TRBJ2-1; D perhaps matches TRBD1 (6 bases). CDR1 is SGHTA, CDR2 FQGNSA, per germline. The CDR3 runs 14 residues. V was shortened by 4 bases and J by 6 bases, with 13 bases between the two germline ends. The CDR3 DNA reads TGTGCCAGCAGCTCCCAGGGGCCCCGCAATGAGCAGTTCTTC. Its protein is CASSSQGPRNEQFF.